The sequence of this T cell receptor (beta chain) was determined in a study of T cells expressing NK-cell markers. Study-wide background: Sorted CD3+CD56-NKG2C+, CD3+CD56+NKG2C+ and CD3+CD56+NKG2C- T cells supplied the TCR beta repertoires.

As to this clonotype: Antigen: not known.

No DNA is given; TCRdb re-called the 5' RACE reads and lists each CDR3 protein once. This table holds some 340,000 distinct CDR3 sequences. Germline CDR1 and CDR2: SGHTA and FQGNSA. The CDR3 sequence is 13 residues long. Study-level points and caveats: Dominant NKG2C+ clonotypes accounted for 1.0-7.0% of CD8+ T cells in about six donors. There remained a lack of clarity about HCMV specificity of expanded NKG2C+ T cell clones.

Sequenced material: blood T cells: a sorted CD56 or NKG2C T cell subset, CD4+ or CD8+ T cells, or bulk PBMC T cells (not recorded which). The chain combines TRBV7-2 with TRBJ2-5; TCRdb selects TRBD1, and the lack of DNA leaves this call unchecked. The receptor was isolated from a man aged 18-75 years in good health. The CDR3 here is CASSNQGQETQYF.